Following are 14 T cell receptor beta chains from one sample sequenced in a study of shared clonotypes between healthy human individuals. Assay: immunoSEQ multiplex PCR; the TCRdb copy retains only in-frame clones and omits some. The sample lists about 2 million clones, approximately 95% occurring once. Naive CD8 cells, CD45RO-negative and positively selected for CCR7, excluded terminally differentiated effector memory CD45RA+ cells. Material: naive CD8+ T cells sorted from blood. The source of these receptors is a young man in good health.

The rearrangement links TRBV6-1 to TRBJ2-7, with D possibly matching TRBD1 (6 bases). CDR3 length equals 17 residues. Trimming stripped 2 bases from V and 1 base from J, with 18 bases between. The germline gives CDR1 MNHNS, CDR2 SASEGT. The CDR3 DNA follows: TGTGCCAGCAGTGAACGTATACCGGGACAAGGTTCCTACGAGCAGTACTTC. Translation gives CASSERIPGQGSYEQYF.

V gene TRBV4-3 combines with J gene TRBJ2-7; a possible D gene is TRBD2 (6 bases). CDR1 is LGHNA and CDR2 is YSLEER in the germline V gene. V was shortened by 0 bases and J by 5 bases, with 17 bases between the two germline ends. The CDR3 covers 16 residues. The CDR3 DNA follows: TGCGCCAGCAGCCAAGATTTCCCTAGCGAAGGTAACGAGCAGTACTTC. Translating it yields CASSQDFPSEGNEQYF.

This chain links TRBV30 with TRBJ2-3; D is undetermined. V was trimmed by 5 bases and J by 1 base, leaving 4 bases between them. Per germline, CDR1 GTSNPN and CDR2 SVGIG (reference sequence). The CDR3 is 11 amino acids. Written as DNA, the CDR3 is TGTGCCTGGGAGGGCACAGATACGCAGTATTTT. Residues: CAWEGTDTQYF.

The CDR3 bases are TGTGCCAGCAGTGAATATTCGGGAGGGGAGACCCAGTACTTC. Amino acid sequence: CASSEYSGGETQYF. The V gene is TRBV25-1, the J gene TRBJ2-5; 8 bases map to TRBD2. With 0 bases clipped from V and 5 bases from J, the junction kept 2 bases outside the gene matches. Germline V gene sequence: CDR1 MGHDK, CDR2 SYGVNS. The CDR3 covers 14 residues.

The chain carries TRBV7-9 and TRBJ2-7, with 8 bases fitting TRBD1. The CDR3 is made up of 16 amino acids. V shed 5 bases and J 2 bases; nucleotides not matched to a gene: 11. Germline CDR1 and CDR2: SEHNR and FQNEAQ (reference sequence). The CDR3 sequence is CASSPRQGANAYEQYF. The CDR3 DNA reads as TGTGCCAGCAGCCCCCGTCAGGGGGCAAACGCCTACGAGCAGTACTTC.

The chain carries TRBV19 and TRBJ2-1; tentative D call: TRBD1 (5 bases). CDR3 length equals 14 residues. With 3 bases removed from V and 7 bases from J, the gap between germline ends came to 13 bases. Germline CDR1 reads LNHDA; CDR2 reads SQIVND (reference sequence). In nucleotides, the CDR3 is TGTGCCAGTAGTATGTGGGGCGGCCTGAATGAGCAGTTCTTC. Translation: CASSMWGGLNEQFF.

In its sample, this clone was seen a few times. Other DNA sequences in the same sample also yield this CDR3. The chain carries TRBV27 and TRBJ1-2; maybe TRBD1 (5 bases). Trimming removed 6 bases at V and 4 bases at J, with 9 bases between. CDR1 and CDR2 from the germline V gene are MNHEY and SMNVEV (reference sequence). The CDR3 is 12 amino acids. DNA of the CDR3: TGTGCCAGCAGCCCCGGGGGCTATGGCTACACCTTC. The encoded protein is CASSPGGYGYTF.

The rearrangement uses TRBV9 and TRBJ2-3; D may be TRBD1 or TRBD2 (6 bases each). CDR1 is SGDLS and CDR2 is YYNGEE in the germline V gene. V was cut by 3 bases and J by 0 bases, with 11 bases left in between. The CDR3 spans 15 residues. CDR3 residues: CASSGWGASTDTQYF. DNA for the CDR3: TGTGCCAGCAGCGGATGGGGGGCTAGCACAGATACGCAGTATTTT. Together with reference TRBV9 and TRBJ2-3, the CDR3 gives the full variable domain: DSGVTQTPKHLITATGQRVTLRCSPRSGDLSVYWYQQSLDQGLQFLIQYYNGEERAKGNILERFSAQQFPDLHSELNLSSLELGDSALYFCASSGWGASTDTQYFGPGTRLTVL.

The V gene is TRBV4-1, the J gene TRBJ2-6; 11 nucleotides match TRBD1. This CDR3 is built from 17 residues. Losses at the gene ends were 4 bases for V and 2 bases for J; bases not matched to a gene: 4. Germline CDR1 reads MGHRA; CDR2 reads YSYEKL. The CDR3 DNA sequence: TGCGCCAGCAGCCCCGGGACAGGGGGACCTGGGGCCAACGTCCTGACTTTC. Protein product: CASSPGTGGPGANVLTF.

The CDR3 region is CAWSVEEGWAPPPGELFF. As DNA, the CDR3 is TGTGCCTGGAGTGTAGAGGAGGGGTGGGCCCCTCCGCCCGGGGAGCTGTTTTTT. The V gene is TRBV30, the J gene TRBJ2-2; tentative D call: TRBD2 (6 bases). V dropped 0 bases and J dropped 6 bases, with 23 bases sitting between them. This CDR3 is built from 18 residues. Looked up from germline, CDR1 is GTSNPN and CDR2 is SVGIG (reference sequence).

The chain links TRBV27 to TRBJ2-5; 7 bases agree with TRBD1. This CDR3 contains 15 residues. Trimming removed 3 bases from V and 4 bases from J; junction bases left unmatched: 8. CDR1 MNHEY and CDR2 SMNVEV come from the germline V gene (reference sequence). In nucleotides, the CDR3 is TGTGCCAGCAGTTTGAGAGGGGGCGCCTCAGAGACCCAGTACTTC. Protein product: CASSLRGGASETQYF.

The chain uses TRBV6-1 and TRBJ1-1; no firm D call. Per germline, CDR1 MNHNS and CDR2 SASEGT. V gave up 3 bases and J gave up 5 bases, with 13 bases separating them. The CDR3 spans 14 residues. CDR3 sequence (DNA): TGTGCCAGCAGTGAGTCAGCTGCAGTGACTGAAGCTTTCTTT. Residues: CASSESAAVTEAFF.

V usage is TRBV27 and J usage is TRBJ2-7; D ambiguous. CDR1 and CDR2 (germline): MNHEY, SMNVEV (reference sequence). The V and J ends lost 8 bases and 0 bases respectively, with 11 bases between them. The CDR3 is 13 amino acids. In nucleotides, the CDR3 is TGTGCCAGCGCTCGCACGGACTCCTACGAGCAGTACTTC. Protein: CASARTDSYEQYF.

V usage is TRBV5-4 and J usage is TRBJ2-5; 9 bases match TRBD1. Germline V gene data show CDR1 as SGHNT and CDR2 as YYREEE (reference sequence). The CDR3 consists of 15 residues. J lost 4 bases, V lost 4 bases, and 8 bases had no gene match. Here the CDR3 reads CASSPEGTGRETQYF. The CDR3 bases are TGTGCCAGCAGCCCGGAAGGGACAGGGAGAGAGACCCAGTACTTC.